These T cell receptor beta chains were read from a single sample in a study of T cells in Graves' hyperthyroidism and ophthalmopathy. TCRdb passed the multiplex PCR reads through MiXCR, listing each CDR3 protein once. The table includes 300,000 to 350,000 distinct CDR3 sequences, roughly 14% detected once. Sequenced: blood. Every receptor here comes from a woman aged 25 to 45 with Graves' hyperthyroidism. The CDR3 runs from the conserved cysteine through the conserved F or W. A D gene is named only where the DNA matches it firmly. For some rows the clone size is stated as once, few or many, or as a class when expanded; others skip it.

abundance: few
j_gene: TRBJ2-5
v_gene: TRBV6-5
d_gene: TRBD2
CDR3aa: CASSFKLAGGETQYF
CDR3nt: TGTGCCAGCAGTTTCAAACTAGCGGGAGGGGAGACCCAGTACTTC

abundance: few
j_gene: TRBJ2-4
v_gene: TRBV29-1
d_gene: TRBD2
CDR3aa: CSVEGAGERIQYF
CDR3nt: TGCAGCGTTGAGGGAGCGGGGGAACGCATTCAGTACTTC

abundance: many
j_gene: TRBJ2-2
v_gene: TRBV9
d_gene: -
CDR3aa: CASSFRVGTGELFF
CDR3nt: TGTGCCAGCAGCTTCAGGGTAGGCACCGGGGAGCTGTTTTTT

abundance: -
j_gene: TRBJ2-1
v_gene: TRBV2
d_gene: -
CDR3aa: CASSEGVGSSYNEQFF
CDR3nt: TGTGCCAGCAGTGAAGGCGTAGGTAGCTCCTACAATGAGCAGTTCTTC

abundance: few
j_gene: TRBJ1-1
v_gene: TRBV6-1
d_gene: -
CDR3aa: CASSQLGRAGAFF
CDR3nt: TGTGCCAGCAGCCAATTGGGGAGGGCAGGAGCTTTCTTT

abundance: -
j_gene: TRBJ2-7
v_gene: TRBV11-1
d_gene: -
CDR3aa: CASSSGVYSYEQYF
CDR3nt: TGTGCCAGCAGCTCCGGGGTTTACTCCTACGAGCAGTACTTC

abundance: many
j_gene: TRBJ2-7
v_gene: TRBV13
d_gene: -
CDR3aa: CASSLGASEQYF
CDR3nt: TGTGCCAGCAGCTTAGGTGCTTCTGAGCAGTACTTC

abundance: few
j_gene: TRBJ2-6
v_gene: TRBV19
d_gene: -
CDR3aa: CASSKRGRASGANVLTF
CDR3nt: TGTGCCAGTAGTAAACGGGGTCGGGCCTCTGGGGCCAACGTCCTGACTTTC

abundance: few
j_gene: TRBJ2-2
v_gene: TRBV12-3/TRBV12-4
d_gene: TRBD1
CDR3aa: CASSLWSGGSNTGELFF
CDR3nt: TGTGCCAGCAGTTTGTGGTCAGGGGGAAGTAACACCGGGGAGCTGTTTTTT

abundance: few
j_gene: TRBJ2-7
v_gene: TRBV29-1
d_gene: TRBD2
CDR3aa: CSVAGTSGRGLSEQYF
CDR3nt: TGCAGCGTCGCTGGGACTAGCGGGAGGGGTTTGAGTGAGCAGTACTTC

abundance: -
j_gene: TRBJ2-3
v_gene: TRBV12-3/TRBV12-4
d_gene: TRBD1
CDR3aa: CASSPEDRGGDTQYF
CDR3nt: TGTGCCAGCAGTCCCGAAGACAGGGGAGGAGATACGCAGTATTTT

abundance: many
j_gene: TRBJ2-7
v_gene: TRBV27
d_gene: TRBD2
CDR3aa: CASSPAGGFYEQYF
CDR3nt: TGTGCCAGCAGTCCCGCGGGAGGGTTCTACGAGCAGTACTTC

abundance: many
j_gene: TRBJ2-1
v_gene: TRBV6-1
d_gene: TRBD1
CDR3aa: CASSVSFLPGTGPRNEQFF
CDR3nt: TGTGCCAGCAGTGTTTCGTTTTTGCCCGGGACAGGGCCTAGAAATGAGCAGTTCTTC

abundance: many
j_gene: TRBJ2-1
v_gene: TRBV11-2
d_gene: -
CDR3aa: CASSFNNERANEQFF
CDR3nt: TGTGCCAGCAGCTTTAATAACGAGCGGGCGAATGAGCAGTTCTTC

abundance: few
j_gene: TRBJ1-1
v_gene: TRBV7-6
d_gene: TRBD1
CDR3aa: CASGHRGPPAEAFF
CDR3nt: TGTGCCAGCGGTCACAGGGGGCCCCCGGCTGAAGCTTTCTTT

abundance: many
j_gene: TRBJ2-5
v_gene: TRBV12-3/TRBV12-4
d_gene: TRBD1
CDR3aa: CASSYSGTGVGTQYF
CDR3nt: TGTGCCAGCAGTTACTCGGGGACAGGGGTTGGGACCCAGTACTTC

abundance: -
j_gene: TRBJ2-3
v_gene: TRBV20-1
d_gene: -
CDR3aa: CSARGDIGTDTQYF
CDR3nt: TGCAGTGCCAGGGGAGATATCGGAACAGATACGCAGTATTTT

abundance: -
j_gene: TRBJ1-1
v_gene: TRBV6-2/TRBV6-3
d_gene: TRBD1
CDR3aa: CASRISQGASTEAFF
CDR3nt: TGTGCCAGCAGGATCTCCCAGGGGGCGAGCACTGAAGCTTTCTTT

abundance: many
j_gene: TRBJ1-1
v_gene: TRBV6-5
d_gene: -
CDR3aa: CASSYGLVPNTEAFF
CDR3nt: TGTGCCAGCAGTTACGGACTGGTACCGAACACTGAAGCTTTCTTT

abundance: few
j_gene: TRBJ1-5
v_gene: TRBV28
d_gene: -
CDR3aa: CASSPGQPQHF
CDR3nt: TGTGCCAGCTCCCCCGGTCAGCCCCAGCATTTT

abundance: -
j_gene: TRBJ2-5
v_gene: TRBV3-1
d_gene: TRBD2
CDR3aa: CASSQRLAGAGETQYF
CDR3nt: TGTGCCAGCAGCCAGAGGCTAGCGGGAGCTGGAGAGACCCAGTACTTC

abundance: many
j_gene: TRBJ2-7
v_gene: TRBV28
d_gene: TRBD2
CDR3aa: CASSPRTSGRAMYEQYF
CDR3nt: TGTGCCAGCAGTCCCAGGACTAGCGGGAGGGCCATGTACGAGCAGTACTTC

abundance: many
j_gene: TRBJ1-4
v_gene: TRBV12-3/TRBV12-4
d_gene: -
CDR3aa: CASSLPGRKLFF
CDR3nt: TGTGCCAGCAGCCTACCCGGGAGAAAACTGTTTTTT

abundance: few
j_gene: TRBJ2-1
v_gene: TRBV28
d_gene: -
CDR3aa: CASSLFKGEQFF
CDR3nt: TGTGCCAGCAGTTTGTTCAAAGGCGAGCAGTTCTTC

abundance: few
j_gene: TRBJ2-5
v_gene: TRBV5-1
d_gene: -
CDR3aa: CASSSLGDPQETQYF
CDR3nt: TGCGCCAGCAGCTCCTTGGGGGACCCTCAGGAGACCCAGTACTTC

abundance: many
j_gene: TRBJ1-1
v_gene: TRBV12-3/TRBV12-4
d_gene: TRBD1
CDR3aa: CASSLGRGTFF
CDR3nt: TGTGCCAGCAGTTTGGGCAGGGGGACTTTCTTT

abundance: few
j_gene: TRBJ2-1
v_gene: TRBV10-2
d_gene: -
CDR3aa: CASSEPAGGMNEQFF
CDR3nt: TGCGCCAGCAGTGAGCCCGCGGGCGGGATGAATGAGCAGTTCTTC

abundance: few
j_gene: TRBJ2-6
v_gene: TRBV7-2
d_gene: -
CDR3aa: CASSLGPSGANVLTF
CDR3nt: TGTGCCAGCAGCTTAGGGCCCTCTGGGGCCAACGTCCTGACTTTC

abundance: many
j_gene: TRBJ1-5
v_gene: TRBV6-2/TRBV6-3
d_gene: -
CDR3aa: CASSFWGDQPQHF
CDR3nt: TGTGCCAGCAGTTTTTGGGGGGATCAGCCCCAGCATTTT

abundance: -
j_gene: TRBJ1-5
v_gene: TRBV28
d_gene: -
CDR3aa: CASRRSGGNQPQHF
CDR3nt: TGTGCCAGCAGAAGAAGTGGAGGGAATCAGCCCCAGCATTTT

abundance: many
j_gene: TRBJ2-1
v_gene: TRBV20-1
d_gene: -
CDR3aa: CSAMEGDQPQFF
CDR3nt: TGCAGTGCTATGGAGGGAGATCAACCGCAGTTCTTC

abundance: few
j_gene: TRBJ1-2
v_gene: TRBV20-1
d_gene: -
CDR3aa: CSLPDFQTGGYTF
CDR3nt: TGCAGTCTTCCGGACTTCCAAACGGGGGGCTACACCTTC

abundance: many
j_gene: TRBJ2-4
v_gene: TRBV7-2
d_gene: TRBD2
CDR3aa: CASSTAGTSQNIQYF
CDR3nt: TGTGCCAGCAGCACAGCCGGGACTAGTCAAAACATTCAGTACTTC

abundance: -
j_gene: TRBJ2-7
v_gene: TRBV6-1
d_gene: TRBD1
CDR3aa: CASSEIPIRQGFEKYF
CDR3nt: TGTGCCAGCAGTGAAATCCCTATTCGACAGGGGTTTGAGAAGTACTTC

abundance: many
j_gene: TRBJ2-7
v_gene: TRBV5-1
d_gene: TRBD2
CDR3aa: CASSLGSLLAERSYYEQYF
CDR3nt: TGCGCCAGCAGCTTGGGGAGTTTGCTAGCGGAACGGTCTTACTACGAGCAGTACTTC

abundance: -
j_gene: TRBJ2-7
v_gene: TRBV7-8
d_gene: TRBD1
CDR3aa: CASSLQDRGPYEQYF
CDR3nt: TGTGCCAGCAGCTTACAGGACAGGGGCCCCTACGAGCAGTACTTC

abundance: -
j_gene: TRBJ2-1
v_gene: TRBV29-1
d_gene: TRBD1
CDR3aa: CSVARAGGNEQFF
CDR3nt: TGCAGCGTTGCAAGGGCAGGGGGCAATGAGCAGTTCTTC

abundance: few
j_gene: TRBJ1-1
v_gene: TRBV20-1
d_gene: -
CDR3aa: CSAREVVAGEAFF
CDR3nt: TGCAGTGCTAGAGAGGTGGTCGCGGGTGAAGCTTTCTTT

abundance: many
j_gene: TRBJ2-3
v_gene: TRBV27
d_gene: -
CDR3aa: CASSWSLATTDTQYF
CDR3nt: TGTGCCAGCAGTTGGAGCCTAGCGACCACAGATACGCAGTATTTT

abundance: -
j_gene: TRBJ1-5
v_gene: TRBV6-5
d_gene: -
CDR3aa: CASSYKADRPQHF
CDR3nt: TGTGCCAGCAGTTACAAGGCCGACAGGCCCCAGCATTTT

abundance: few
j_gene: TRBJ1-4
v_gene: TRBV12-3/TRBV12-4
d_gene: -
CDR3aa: CASARGRGSEKLFF
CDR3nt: TGTGCCAGCGCTCGAGGGCGGGGTAGTGAAAAACTGTTTTTT

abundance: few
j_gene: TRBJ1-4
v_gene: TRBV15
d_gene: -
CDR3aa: CATSRGATNEKLFF
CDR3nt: TGTGCCACCAGCAGAGGTGCAACTAATGAAAAACTGTTTTTT

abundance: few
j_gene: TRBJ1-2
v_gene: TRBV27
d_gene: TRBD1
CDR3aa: CASSLSMGQGGFDYGYTF
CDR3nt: TGTGCCAGCAGTTTATCAATGGGACAGGGCGGGTTCGACTATGGCTACACCTTC

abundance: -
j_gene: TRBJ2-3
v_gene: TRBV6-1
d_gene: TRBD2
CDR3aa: CASSRVAGAGDTQYF
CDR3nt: TGTGCCAGCAGCAGGGTAGCGGGAGCCGGCGATACGCAGTATTTT

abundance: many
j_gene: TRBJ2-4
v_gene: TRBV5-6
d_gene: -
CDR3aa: CASTIGAGINIQYF
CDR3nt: TGTGCCAGCACCATAGGGGCTGGGATAAACATTCAGTACTTC

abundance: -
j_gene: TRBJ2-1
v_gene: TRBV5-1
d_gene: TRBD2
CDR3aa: CASSLGGISGEQFF
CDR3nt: TGCGCCAGCAGCCTGGGGGGGATCTCGGGGGAGCAGTTCTTC

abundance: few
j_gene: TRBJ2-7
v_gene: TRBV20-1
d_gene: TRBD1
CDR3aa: CSARDWTGGAEQYF
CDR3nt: TGCAGTGCTAGAGATTGGACAGGGGGGGCAGAGCAGTACTTC

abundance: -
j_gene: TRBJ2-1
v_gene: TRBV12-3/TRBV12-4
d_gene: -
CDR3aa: CASSWMQGNSDEQFF
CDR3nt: TGTGCCAGCAGTTGGATGCAGGGGAATAGTGATGAGCAGTTCTTC

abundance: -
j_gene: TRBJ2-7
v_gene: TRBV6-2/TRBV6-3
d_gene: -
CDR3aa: CASGLVASSSYEQYF
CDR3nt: TGTGCCAGCGGGCTAGTTGCTTCTTCCTCCTACGAGCAGTACTTC

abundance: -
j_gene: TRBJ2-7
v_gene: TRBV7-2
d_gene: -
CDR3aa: CASSLEEGFEQYF
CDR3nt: TGTGCCAGCAGCTTAGAAGAGGGTTTCGAGCAGTACTTC

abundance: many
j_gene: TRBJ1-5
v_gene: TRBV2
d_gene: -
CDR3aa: CASRVAQPQHF
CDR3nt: TGTGCCAGCAGGGTTGCTCAGCCCCAGCATTTT

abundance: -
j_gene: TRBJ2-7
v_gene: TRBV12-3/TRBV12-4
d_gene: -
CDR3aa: CASSFAPYEQYF
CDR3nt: TGTGCCAGCAGTTTTGCCCCCTACGAGCAGTACTTC

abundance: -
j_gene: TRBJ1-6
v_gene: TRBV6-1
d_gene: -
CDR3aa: CATDSTPREAGVSPLHF
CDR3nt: TGTGCCACGGACTCGACCCCTAGGGAGGCGGGAGTATCACCCCTCCACTTT

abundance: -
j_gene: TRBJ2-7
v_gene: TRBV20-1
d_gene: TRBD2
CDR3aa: CSASHLAGPPAGGYEQYF
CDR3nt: TGCAGTGCTAGTCATCTGGCCGGCCCACCAGCGGGGGGCTACGAGCAGTACTTC

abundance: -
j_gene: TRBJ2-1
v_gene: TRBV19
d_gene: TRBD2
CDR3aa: CASSQGLAGGAGNEQFF
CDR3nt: TGTGCCAGTAGCCAGGGACTAGCGGGAGGTGCTGGCAATGAGCAGTTCTTC

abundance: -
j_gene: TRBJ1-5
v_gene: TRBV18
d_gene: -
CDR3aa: CASSRPGLNQPQHF
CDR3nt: TGTGCCAGCTCCCGACCCGGGCTTAATCAGCCCCAGCATTTT